This T cell receptor (beta chain) was observed in a study of identical twins. TCRdb re-called the 5' RACE reads with MiXCR, one entry per CDR3 protein. The top ten hold 4% to 5.5% of the sample, which has roughly 690,000 distinct CDR3 sequences, over 20% seen once. The data also belong to a second study, concerning T cells expressing NK-cell markers. From that second work: Most of the eight sequenced donors were HCMV-seropositive; one was seronegative. In a group of five to seven donors, dominant NKG2C+ clonotypes represented about 1.0-7.0% of CD8+ T cells. Topping the CD3+CD56-NKG2C+ fraction as well were these clonotypes, in a few donors. Whether expanded NKG2C+ T cell clones recognized HCMV stayed uncertain.

Source material: PBMCs. The clonotype was recovered from a woman younger than 35 in good health.

CDR3 sequence reads: CSVAGTLGNYGYTF. The CDR3 DNA reads as TGCAGCGTTGCCGGGACACTGGGTAACTATGGCTACACCTTC. The rearrangement joins TRBV29-1 to TRBJ1-2, with TRBD1 as a possible D gene (6 bases). Germline lookup yields CDR1 SQVTM and CDR2 ANQGSEA. There are 14 residues in the CDR3. V dropped 4 bases and J dropped 1 base, with 13 bases sitting between them.